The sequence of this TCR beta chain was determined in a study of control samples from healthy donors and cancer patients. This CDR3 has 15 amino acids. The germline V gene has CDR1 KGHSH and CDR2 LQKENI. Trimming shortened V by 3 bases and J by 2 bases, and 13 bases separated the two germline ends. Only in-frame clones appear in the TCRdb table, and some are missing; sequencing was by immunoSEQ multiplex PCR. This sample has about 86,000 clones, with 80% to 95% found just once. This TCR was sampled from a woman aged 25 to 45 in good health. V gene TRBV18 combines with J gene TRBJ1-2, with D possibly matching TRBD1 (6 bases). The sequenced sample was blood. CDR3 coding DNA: TGTGCCAGCTCACCCTCGGACAGCCGAAACTATGGCTACACCTTC. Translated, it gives CASSPSDSRNYGYTF. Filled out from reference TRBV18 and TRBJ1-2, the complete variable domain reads NAGVMQNPRHLVRRRGQEARLRCSPMKGHSHVYWYRQLPEEGLKFMVYLQKENIIDESGMPKERFSAEFPKEGPSILRIQQVVRGDSAAYFCASSPSDSRNYGYTFGSGTRLTVV.